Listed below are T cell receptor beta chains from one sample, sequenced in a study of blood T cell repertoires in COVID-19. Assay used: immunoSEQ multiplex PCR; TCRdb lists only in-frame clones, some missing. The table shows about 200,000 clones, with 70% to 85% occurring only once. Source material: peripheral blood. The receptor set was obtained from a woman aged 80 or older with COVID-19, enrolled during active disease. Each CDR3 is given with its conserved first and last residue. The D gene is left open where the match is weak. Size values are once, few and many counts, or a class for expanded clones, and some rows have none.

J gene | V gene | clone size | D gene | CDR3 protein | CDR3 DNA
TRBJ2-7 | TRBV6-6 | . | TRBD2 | CASSPPGGNEQYF | TGTGCCAGCAGTCCCCCGGGGGGGAACGAGCAGTACTTC
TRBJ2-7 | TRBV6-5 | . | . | CASKKGASEQYF | TGTGCCAGCAAAAAAGGGGCGAGTGAGCAGTACTTC
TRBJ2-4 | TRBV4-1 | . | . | CASTQQAETRNIQYF | TGCGCCAGCACCCAACAGGCCGAAACCCGGAACATTCAGTACTTC
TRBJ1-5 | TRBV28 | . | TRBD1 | CASSPDRGRIQPQHF | TGTGCCAGCAGTCCTGACAGGGGGCGCATTCAGCCCCAGCATTTT
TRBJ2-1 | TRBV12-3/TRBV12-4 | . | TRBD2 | CASRTSGSDEQFF | TGTGCCAGCCGGACTAGCGGGAGTGATGAGCAGTTCTTC
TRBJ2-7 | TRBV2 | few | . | CASSGMQTYEQYF | TGTGCCAGCAGTGGTATGCAGACCTACGAGCAGTACTTC
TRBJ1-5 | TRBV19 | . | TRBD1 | CASQGEAGNQPQHF | TGTGCCAGTCAGGGGGAAGCGGGTAATCAGCCCCAGCATTTT
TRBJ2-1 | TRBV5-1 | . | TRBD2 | CASSEGLAVAYNEQFF | TGCGCCAGCAGCGAGGGACTAGCCGTTGCCTACAATGAGCAGTTCTTC
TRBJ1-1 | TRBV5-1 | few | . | CASSLHRRISLSAFF | TGCGCCAGCAGCTTACACCGCAGGATATCTCTATCAGCTTTCTTT
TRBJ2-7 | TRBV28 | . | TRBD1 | CASRRDRGYEQYF | TGTGCCAGCAGACGGGACAGGGGTTACGAGCAGTACTTC
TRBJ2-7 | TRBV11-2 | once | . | CASRGAAPEQYF | TGTGCCAGCCGGGGGGCAGCCCCCGAGCAGTACTTC
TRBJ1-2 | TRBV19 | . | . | CASSIPGVRGYTF | TGTGCCAGTAGTATCCCTGGCGTGCGGGGCTACACCTTC
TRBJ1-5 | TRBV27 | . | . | CASSPWGGEQPQHF | TGTGCCAGCAGTCCTTGGGGAGGGGAGCAGCCCCAGCATTTT
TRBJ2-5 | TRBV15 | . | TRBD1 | CATSRATGVTGQETQYF | TGTGCCACCAGCAGAGCTACCGGGGTGACAGGGCAAGAGACCCAGTACTTC
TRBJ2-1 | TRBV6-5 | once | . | CASRSSSYNEQFF | TGTGCCAGTCGGTCTAGCTCCTACAATGAGCAGTTCTTC
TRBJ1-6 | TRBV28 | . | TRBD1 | CASSLRDRGFSPLHF | TGTGCCAGCAGTCTACGGGACAGGGGGTTTTCACCCCTCCACTTT
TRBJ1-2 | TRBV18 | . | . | CASTLGILYGYTF | TGTGCCAGCACCCTCGGGATTCTTTATGGCTACACCTTC
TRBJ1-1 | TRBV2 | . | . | CASSERAAFTEAFF | TGTGCCAGCAGTGAGAGGGCAGCCTTCACTGAAGCTTTCTTT
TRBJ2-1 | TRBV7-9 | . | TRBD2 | CASSPWSGGKQFF | TGTGCCAGCAGCCCTTGGAGCGGGGGGAAGCAGTTCTTC
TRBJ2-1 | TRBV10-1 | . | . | CASSGGAYNEQFF | TGCGCCAGCAGTGGGGGGGCCTACAATGAGCAGTTCTTC
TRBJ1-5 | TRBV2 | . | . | CASSDRTEDQPQHF | TGTGCCAGCAGTGATCGGACAGAGGATCAGCCCCAGCATTTT
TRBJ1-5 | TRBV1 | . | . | CTSSQGGFSNQPQHF | TGCACCAGCAGCCAAGGAGGGTTTAGCAATCAGCCCCAGCATTTT
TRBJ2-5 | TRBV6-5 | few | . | CASSPEETQYF | TGTGCCAGCAGTCCGGAAGAGACCCAGTACTTC
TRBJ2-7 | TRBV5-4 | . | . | CASSFDTGFISSYEQYF | TGTGCCAGCAGCTTTGATACAGGGTTTATCAGCTCCTACGAGCAGTACTTC
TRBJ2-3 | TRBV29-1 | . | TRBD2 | CSVEGLRGVDTDTQYF | TGCAGCGTTGAAGGGCTTCGGGGGGTCGACACAGATACGCAGTATTTT
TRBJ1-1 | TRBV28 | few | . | CASGIRDHTEAFF | TGTGCCAGCGGAATTCGGGATCACACTGAAGCTTTCTTT